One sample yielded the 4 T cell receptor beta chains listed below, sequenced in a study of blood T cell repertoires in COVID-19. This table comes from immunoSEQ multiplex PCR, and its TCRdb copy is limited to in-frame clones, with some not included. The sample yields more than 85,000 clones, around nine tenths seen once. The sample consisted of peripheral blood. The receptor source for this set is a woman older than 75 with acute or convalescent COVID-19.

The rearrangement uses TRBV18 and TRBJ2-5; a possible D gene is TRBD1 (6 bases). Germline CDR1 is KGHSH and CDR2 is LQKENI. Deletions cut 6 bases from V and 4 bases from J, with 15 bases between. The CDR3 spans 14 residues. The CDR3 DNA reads TGTGCCAGCTCGCTTGGACAGCCGGGAGAGACCCAGTACTTC. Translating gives CASSLGQPGETQYF.

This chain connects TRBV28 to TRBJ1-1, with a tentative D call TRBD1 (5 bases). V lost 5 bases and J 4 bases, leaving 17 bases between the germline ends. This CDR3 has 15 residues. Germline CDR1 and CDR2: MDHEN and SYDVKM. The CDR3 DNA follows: TGTGCCAGCAGTGGACACACCCTATCTTCCACTGAAGCTTTCTTT. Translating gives CASSGHTLSSTEAFF.

As DNA, the CDR3 is TGTGCCAGCAGCCAGCGACAGAATTCACCCCTCCACTTT. Protein sequence: CASSQRQNSPLHF. The chain uses TRBV9 and TRBJ1-6; D is perhaps TRBD1 (5 bases). CDR3 size: 13 residues. The germline V gene encodes CDR1 SGDLS and CDR2 YYNGEE. The ends were cut back, 4 bases at V and 7 bases at J, with 9 bases in the middle.

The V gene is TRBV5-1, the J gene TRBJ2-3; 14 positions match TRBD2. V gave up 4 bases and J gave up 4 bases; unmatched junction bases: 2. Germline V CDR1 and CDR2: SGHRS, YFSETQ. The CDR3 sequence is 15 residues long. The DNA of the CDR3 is TGCGCCAGCAGCCCGGGACTAGCGGGGGCAGATACGCAGTATTTT. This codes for CASSPGLAGADTQYF.